The T cell receptor (beta chain) under discussion was sequenced for a study of blood T cell repertoires in COVID-19. TCRdb's table, derived via immunoSEQ multiplex PCR, lists solely in-frame clones and lacks some. Here the sample spans fewer than 450,000 clones, 80% to 90% being singletons. This receptor was obtained from a woman aged 45-65 years with COVID-19, enrolled during active disease. The sample consisted of peripheral blood.

As DNA, the CDR3 is TGTGCCAGCAGCTCAAACTTTAATTCACCCCTCCACTTT. Translated: CASSSNFNSPLHF. This rearrangement joins TRBV7-2 to TRBJ1-6; D call uncertain. CDR3 length: 13 residues. V was trimmed by 4 bases and J by 6 bases, leaving 7 bases between them. The germline V gene has CDR1 SGHTA and CDR2 FQGNSA.